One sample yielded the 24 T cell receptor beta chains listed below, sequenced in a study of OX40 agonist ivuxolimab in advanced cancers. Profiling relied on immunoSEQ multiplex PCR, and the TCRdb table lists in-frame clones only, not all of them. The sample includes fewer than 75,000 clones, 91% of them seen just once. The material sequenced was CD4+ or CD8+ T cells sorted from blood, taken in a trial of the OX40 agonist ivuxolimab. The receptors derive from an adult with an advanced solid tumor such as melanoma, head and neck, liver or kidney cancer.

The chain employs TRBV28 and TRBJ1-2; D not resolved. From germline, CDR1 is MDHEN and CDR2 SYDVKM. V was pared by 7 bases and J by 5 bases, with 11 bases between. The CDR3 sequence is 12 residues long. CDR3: CASTSEGYGYTF. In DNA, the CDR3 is TGTGCCAGCACTTCTGAAGGTTATGGCTACACCTTC.

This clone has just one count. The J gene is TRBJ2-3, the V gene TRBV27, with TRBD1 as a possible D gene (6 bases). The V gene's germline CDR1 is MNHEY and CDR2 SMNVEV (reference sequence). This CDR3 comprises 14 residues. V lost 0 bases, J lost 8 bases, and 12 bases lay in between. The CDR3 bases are TGTGCCAGCAGTTTATCTTCAGGGGACGGTACGCAGTATTTT. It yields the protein CASSLSSGDGTQYF.

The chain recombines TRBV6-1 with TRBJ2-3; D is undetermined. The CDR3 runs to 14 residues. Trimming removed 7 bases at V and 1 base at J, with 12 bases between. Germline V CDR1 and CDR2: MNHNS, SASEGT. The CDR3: CASKVFPRTDTQYF. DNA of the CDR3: TGTGCCAGCAAGGTATTTCCTCGCACAGATACGCAGTATTTT.

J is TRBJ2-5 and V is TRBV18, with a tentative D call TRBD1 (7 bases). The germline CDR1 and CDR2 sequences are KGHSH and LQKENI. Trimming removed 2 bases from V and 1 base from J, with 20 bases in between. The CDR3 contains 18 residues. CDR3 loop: CASSPNAQGTTSQETQYF. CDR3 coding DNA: TGTGCCAGCTCACCAAATGCACAGGGGACGACTAGCCAAGAGACCCAGTACTTC.

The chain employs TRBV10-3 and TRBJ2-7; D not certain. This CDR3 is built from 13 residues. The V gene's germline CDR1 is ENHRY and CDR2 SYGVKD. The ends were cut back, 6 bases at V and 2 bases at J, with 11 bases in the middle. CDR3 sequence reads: CAIRVGGTYEQYF. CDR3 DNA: TGTGCCATCAGGGTGGGCGGTACCTACGAGCAGTACTTC.

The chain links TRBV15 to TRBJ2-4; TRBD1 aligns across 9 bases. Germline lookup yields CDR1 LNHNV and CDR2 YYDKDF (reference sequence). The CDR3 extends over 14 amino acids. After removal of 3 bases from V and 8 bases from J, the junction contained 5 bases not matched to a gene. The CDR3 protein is CATSSTGGGDIQYF. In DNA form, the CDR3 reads TGTGCCACCAGCAGTACAGGGGGCGGGGACATTCAGTACTTC.

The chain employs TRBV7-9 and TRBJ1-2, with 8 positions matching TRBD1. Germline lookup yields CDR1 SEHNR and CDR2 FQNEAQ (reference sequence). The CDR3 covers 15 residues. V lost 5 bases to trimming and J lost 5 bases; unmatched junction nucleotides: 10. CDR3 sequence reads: CASSLGQGVLYGYTF. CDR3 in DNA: TGTGCCAGCAGCCTCGGACAGGGTGTTCTTTATGGCTACACCTTC.

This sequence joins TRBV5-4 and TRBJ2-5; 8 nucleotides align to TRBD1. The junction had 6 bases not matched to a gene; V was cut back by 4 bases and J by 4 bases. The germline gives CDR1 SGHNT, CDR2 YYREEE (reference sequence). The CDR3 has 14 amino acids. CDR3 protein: CASSTQGAAETQYF. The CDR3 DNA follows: TGTGCCAGCAGCACCCAGGGGGCTGCAGAGACCCAGTACTTC.

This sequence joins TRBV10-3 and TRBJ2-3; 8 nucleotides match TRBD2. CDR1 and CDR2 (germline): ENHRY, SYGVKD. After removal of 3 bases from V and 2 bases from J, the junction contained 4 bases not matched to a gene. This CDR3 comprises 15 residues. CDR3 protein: CAISDQRGNTDTQYF. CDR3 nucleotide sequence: TGTGCCATCAGTGATCAGCGGGGGAACACAGATACGCAGTATTTT.

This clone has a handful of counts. CDR3 in DNA: TGCGCCAGCAGCCTACTAGCGGGAGCCCCAGATACGCAGTATTTT. Its translation is CASSLLAGAPDTQYF. The rearrangement links TRBV4-1 to TRBJ2-3, with 11 bases lining up with TRBD2. The CDR3 length is 15 residues. Germline V lookup: CDR1 MGHRA, CDR2 YSYEKL. V shed 4 bases, J shed 4 bases, and the junction held 4 bases outside the gene matches.

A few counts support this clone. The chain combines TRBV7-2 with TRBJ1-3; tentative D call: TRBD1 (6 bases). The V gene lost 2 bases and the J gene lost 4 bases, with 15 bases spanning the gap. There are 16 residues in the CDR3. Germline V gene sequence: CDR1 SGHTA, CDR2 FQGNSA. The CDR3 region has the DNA TGTGCCAGCAGCTTAACCTCAGGGGCGGCCGGAAACACCATATATTTT. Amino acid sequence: CASSLTSGAAGNTIYF.

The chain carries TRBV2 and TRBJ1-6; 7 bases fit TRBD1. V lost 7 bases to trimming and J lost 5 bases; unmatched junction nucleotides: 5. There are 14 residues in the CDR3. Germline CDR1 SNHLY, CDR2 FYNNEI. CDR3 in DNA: TGTGCCAGCATCGGGACAGCCAATAATTCACCCCTCCACTTT. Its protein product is CASIGTANNSPLHF. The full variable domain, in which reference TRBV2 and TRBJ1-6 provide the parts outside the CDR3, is EPEVTQTPSHQVTQMGQEVILRCVPISNHLYFYWYRQILGQKVEFLVSFYNNEISEKSEIFDDQFSVERPDGSNFTLKIRSTKLEDSAMYFCASIGTANNSPLHFGNGTRLTVT.

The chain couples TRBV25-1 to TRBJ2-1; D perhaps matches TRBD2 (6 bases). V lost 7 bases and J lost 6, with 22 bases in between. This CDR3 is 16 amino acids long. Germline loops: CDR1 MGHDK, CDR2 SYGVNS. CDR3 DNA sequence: TGTGCCAGCAACCCCGGCCGGGACTCGCGGGGCAATGAGCAGTTCTTC. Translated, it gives CASNPGRDSRGNEQFF.

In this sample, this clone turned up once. CDR3 amino acids: CASSYTGVETQYF. CDR3 nucleotide sequence: TGTGCCAGCAGTTACACAGGGGTGGAGACCCAGTACTTC. The chain has TRBV6-5 and TRBJ2-5; 7 bases map to TRBD1. Germline V lookup: CDR1 MNHEY, CDR2 SVGAGI. Trimming removed 2 bases from V and 5 bases from J; junction bases left unmatched: 2. This CDR3 is 13 amino acids long.

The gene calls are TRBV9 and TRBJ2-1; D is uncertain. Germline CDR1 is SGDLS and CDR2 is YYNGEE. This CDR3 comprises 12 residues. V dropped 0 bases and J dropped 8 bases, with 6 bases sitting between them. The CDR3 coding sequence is TGTGCCAGCAGCGTAGGCATCGATGAGCAGTTCTTC. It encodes CASSVGIDEQFF.

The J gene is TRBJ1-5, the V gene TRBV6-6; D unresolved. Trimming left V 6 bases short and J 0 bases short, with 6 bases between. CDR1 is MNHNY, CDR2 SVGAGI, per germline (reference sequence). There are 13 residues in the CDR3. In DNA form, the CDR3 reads TGTGCCAGCAGACATAATAGCAATCAGCCCCAGCATTTT. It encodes CASRHNSNQPQHF.

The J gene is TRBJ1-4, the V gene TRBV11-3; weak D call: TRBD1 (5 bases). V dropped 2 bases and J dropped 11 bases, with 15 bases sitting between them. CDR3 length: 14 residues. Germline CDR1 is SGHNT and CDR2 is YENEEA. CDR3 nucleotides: TGTGCCAGCAGCTTAAGTCCAGGGTTCGGGAAACTGTTTTTT. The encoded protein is CASSLSPGFGKLFF.

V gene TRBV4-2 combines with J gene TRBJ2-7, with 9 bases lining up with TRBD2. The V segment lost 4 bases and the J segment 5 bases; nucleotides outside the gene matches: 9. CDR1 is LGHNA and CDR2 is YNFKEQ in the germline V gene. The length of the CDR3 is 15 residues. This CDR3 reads CASSPNSGGTHEQYF. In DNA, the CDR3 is TGTGCCAGCAGCCCAAATAGCGGGGGCACACACGAGCAGTACTTC.

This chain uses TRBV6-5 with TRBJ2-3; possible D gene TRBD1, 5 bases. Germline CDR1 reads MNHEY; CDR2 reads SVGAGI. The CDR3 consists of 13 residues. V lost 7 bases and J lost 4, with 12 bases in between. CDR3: CASTQSGSDTQYF. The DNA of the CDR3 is TGTGCCAGCACCCAATCAGGGTCAGATACGCAGTATTTT.

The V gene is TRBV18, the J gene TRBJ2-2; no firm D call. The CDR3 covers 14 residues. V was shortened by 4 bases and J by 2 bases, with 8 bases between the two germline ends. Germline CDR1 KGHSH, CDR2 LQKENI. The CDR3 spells CASSRAVNTGELFF. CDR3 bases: TGTGCCAGCTCACGGGCAGTTAACACCGGGGAGCTGTTTTTT.

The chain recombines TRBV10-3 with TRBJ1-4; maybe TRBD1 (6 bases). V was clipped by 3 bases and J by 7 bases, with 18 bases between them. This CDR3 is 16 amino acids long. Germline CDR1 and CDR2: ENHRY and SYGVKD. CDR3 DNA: TGTGCCATCAGTGAAAGGTCGAACAGGGATGGTGAAAAACTGTTTTTT. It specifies CAISERSNRDGEKLFF.

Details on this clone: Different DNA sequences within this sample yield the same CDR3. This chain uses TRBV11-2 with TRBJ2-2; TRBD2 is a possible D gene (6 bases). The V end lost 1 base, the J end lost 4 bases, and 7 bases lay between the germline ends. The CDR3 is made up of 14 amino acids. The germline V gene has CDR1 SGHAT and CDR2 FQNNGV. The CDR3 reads CASSLGRGTGELFF. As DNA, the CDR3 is TGTGCCAGCAGCTTAGGGCGGGGCACCGGGGAGCTGTTTTTT.

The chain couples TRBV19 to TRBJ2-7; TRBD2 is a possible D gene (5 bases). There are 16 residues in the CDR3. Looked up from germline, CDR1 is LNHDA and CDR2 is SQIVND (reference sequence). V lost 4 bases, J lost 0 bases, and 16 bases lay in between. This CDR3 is CASSKLDTSGSYEQYF. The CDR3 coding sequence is TGTGCCAGTAGTAAACTAGACACCTCCGGCTCCTACGAGCAGTACTTC. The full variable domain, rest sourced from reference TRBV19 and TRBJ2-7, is DGGITQSPKYLFRKEGQNVTLSCEQNLNHDAMYWYRQDPGQGLRLIYYSQIVNDFQKGDIAEGYSVSREKKESFPLTVTSAQKNPTAFYLCASSKLDTSGSYEQYFGPGTRLTVT.

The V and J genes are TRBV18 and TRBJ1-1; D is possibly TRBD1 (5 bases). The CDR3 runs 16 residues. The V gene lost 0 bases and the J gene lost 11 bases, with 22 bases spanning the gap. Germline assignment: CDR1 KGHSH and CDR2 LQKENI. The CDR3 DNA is TGTGCCAGCTCACCACCGAACGGTAGGGGACTAATTGATGCTTTCTTT. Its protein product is CASSPPNGRGLIDAFF. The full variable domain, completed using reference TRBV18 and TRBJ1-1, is NAGVMQNPRHLVRRRGQEARLRCSPMKGHSHVYWYRQLPEEGLKFMVYLQKENIIDESGMPKERFSAEFPKEGPSILRIQQVVRGDSAAYFCASSPPNGRGLIDAFFGQGTRLTVV.